These 8 T cell receptor beta chains share one sample of origin, sequenced in a study of T cell changes during pregnancy in multiple sclerosis. Here immunoSEQ multiplex PCR was the method, and the copy in TCRdb shows in-frame clones only, minus some. The table has under 90,000 clones, approximately 90% seen once. The source material was peripheral blood, sampled in the second trimester of pregnancy. The receptors here all came from a female donor in good health, enrolled as a control in a pregnancy study.

The chain has TRBV5-1 and TRBJ2-3; 8 bases line up with TRBD1. The CDR3 is 13 amino acids. The V gene end was trimmed by 3 bases and the J gene end by 4 bases; junction bases not matched to a gene: 1. Germline values: CDR1 SGHRS, CDR2 YFSETQ. The chain's CDR3 is CASSSGGPDTQYF. The CDR3 DNA follows: TGCGCCAGCAGCTCAGGGGGCCCAGATACGCAGTATTTT.

The chain couples TRBV30 to TRBJ1-1; 7 bases match TRBD1. The germline gives CDR1 GTSNPN, CDR2 SVGIG (reference sequence). V lost 3 bases, J lost 3 bases, and 19 bases stayed unmatched. The CDR3 has 18 amino acids. The CDR3 DNA sequence: TGTGCCTGGAGAGGGGGCCTATATAGGGAAGCAGGACACACTGAAGCTTTCTTT. Protein product: CAWRGGLYREAGHTEAFF.

The gene calls are TRBV28 and TRBJ1-4; TRBD1 might be the D (6 bases). The CDR3 is 15 amino acids. CDR1 and CDR2 (germline): MDHEN, SYDVKM. V was cut by 5 bases and J by 5 bases, with 15 bases left in between. The CDR3 nucleotides are TGTGCCAGCAGTACCCGGACAGCCCAAAATGAAAAACTGTTTTTT. Encoded protein: CASSTRTAQNEKLFF. The full variable domain, with the rest looked up from reference TRBV28 and TRBJ1-4, is DVKVTQSSRYLVKRTGEKVFLECVQDMDHENMFWYRQDPGLGLRLIYFSYDVKMKEKGDIPEGYSVSREKKERFSLILESASTNQTSMYLCASSTRTAQNEKLFFGSGTQLSVL.

This clone came up once. The chain links TRBV6-5 to TRBJ2-1; 8 positions agree with TRBD2. J was trimmed by 7 bases and V by 2 bases; bases with no gene match: 4. Germline-derived CDR1 and CDR2 are MNHEY and SVGAGI. The CDR3 has 14 amino acids. The CDR3 DNA reads as TGTGCCAGCAGTTACCGGGAGGGGGGGAATGAGCAGTTCTTC. It yields the protein CASSYREGGNEQFF.

The V call is TRBV7-6, the J call TRBJ2-5; no firm D call. Per germline, CDR1 SGHVS and CDR2 FNYEAQ. The CDR3 is 14 amino acids. V was pared by 1 base and J by 0 bases, with 6 bases between. The CDR3 reads CASSLGAYQETQYF. The CDR3 nucleotides are TGTGCCAGCAGCTTAGGGGCATACCAAGAGACCCAGTACTTC.

The CDR3 DNA sequence: TGTGCCAGCAGCTTGGACAGCGGGAGGACCCGAGGGGAGACCCAGTACTTC. Amino acid sequence: CASSLDSGRTRGETQYF. The rearrangement joins TRBV5-6 to TRBJ2-5; 9 nucleotides match TRBD2. J gave up 5 bases and V 0 bases, and 11 bases lay outside the gene matches. Germline V CDR1 and CDR2: SGHDT, YYEEEE. The CDR3 sequence is 17 residues long.

The CDR3 DNA reads as TGTGCCAGCAGCTTGAGGACAGGGGACTACGAGCAGTACTTC. Protein sequence: CASSLRTGDYEQYF. This chain connects TRBV5-6 to TRBJ2-7, with TRBD1 identical over 9 bases. This CDR3 is 14 amino acids long. V trimming: 1 base; J trimming: 3 bases; junction bases outside the gene matches: 2. Germline lookup yields CDR1 SGHDT and CDR2 YYEEEE.

The rearrangement uses TRBV14 and TRBJ2-7; TRBD2 matches at 15 bases. The CDR3 has 14 amino acids. Trimming at V came to 4 bases and at J to 12 bases, leaving 7 bases not matched to a gene. Germline CDR1 and CDR2: SGHDN and FVKESK. This CDR3 is CASSPGTSGRSAYF. The DNA of the CDR3 is TGTGCCAGCAGCCCAGGGACTAGCGGGAGGTCGGCGTACTTC.